This entry lists 10 T cell receptor beta chains sequenced from one sample in a study of identifying expanded T cells in peripheral blood (dated by TCRdb to the late 2010s). The method was the immunoSEQ multiplex PCR assay. Sourced from immuneACCESS, this table was stored by TCRdb with only in-frame sequences that have V and J called. A share of the clones is absent; for the studies checked, an unresolved V gene accounts for under half, and the remainder has no known explanation. The sample table records 70,000 to 95,000 clones; 85% to 90% of these occur just once. The top ten constitute approximately 4% of the sample. The material sequenced was blood. Receptors were obtained from a person aged 18 to 69 in good health.

The chain has TRBV6-4 and TRBJ1-2; D may be TRBD1 (6 bases). The CDR3 runs to 13 residues. Germline V gives CDR1 MRHNA, CDR2 SNTAGT. V dropped 3 bases and J dropped 4 bases, with 9 bases sitting between them. DNA for the CDR3: TGTGCCAGCAGTGATGGACAGCGCTATGGCTACACCTTC. Amino acids: CASSDGQRYGYTF.

This chain connects TRBV6-1 to TRBJ1-4, with 8 positions matching TRBD1. The CDR3 spans 15 residues. Germline V gene sequence: CDR1 MNHNS, CDR2 SASEGT. V trimming: 11 bases; J trimming: 0 bases; junction bases outside the gene matches: 8. The CDR3 nucleotides read TGTGCCGGTCAGACAGGGGACGCAACTAATGAAAAACTGTTTTTT. Translating gives CAGQTGDATNEKLFF.

V gene TRBV5-6 combines with J gene TRBJ2-5, with TRBD2 matching over 8 bases. V lost 4 bases, J lost 5 bases, and 16 bases stayed unmatched. Germline CDR1 and CDR2: SGHDT and YYEEEE. CDR3 length equals 17 residues. The CDR3 DNA sequence: TGTGCCAGCAGCCCCATTTTCGGGACTAGGGGGGAGGAGACCCAGTACTTC. Its protein product is CASSPIFGTRGEETQYF.

This sequence joins TRBV10-3 and TRBJ1-1; no definite D call. Between the trimmed V and J ends, which lost 4 bases and 2 bases, there was a span of 17 bases. Germline lookup yields CDR1 ENHRY and CDR2 SYGVKD. The CDR3 has 16 amino acids. The CDR3 region is CAISGGRSSTNTEAFF. For the CDR3, the DNA is TGTGCCATCAGTGGTGGCAGGTCGAGCACAAACACTGAAGCTTTCTTT.

The chain is built from TRBV7-2 and TRBJ2-3; TRBD1 aligns across 7 bases. Germline V gives CDR1 SGHTA, CDR2 FQGNSA. V shed 5 bases, J shed 0 bases, and the junction held 8 bases outside the gene matches. The CDR3 runs 16 residues. DNA of the CDR3: TGTGCCAGCAGCATTGGACAGGAGCCTAGCACAGATACGCAGTATTTT. Its protein is CASSIGQEPSTDTQYF.

The CDR3 region is CSVEGVTGKGYDEQFF. The CDR3 nucleotides are TGCAGCGTTGAAGGTGTGACAGGAAAGGGATATGATGAGCAGTTCTTC. The chain carries TRBV29-1 and TRBJ2-1, with TRBD1 as a possible D gene (6 bases). V was shortened by 1 base and J by 8 bases, with 21 bases between the two germline ends. Germline assignment: CDR1 SQVTM and CDR2 ANQGSEA. This CDR3 region has 16 residues.

The genes are TRBV7-9 and TRBJ1-3, with 10 bases fitting TRBD1. This CDR3 has 14 amino acids. Germline V gene data show CDR1 as SEHNR and CDR2 as FQNEAQ (reference sequence). V was clipped by 3 bases and J by 7 bases; unmatched bases: 3. CDR3 region: CASSLTGGANTIYF. In nucleotides, the CDR3 is TGTGCCAGCAGCTTGACAGGGGGCGCGAACACCATATATTTT. The variable domain in full, with the rest retrieved from reference TRBV7-9 and TRBJ1-3, is DTGVSQNPRHKITKRGQNVTFRCDPISEHNRLYWYRQTLGQGPEFLTYFQNEAQLEKSRLLSDRFSAERPKGSFSTLEIQRTEQGDSAMYLCASSLTGGANTIYFGEGSWLTVV.

In DNA form, the CDR3 reads TGTGCCAGCTCACCAAGGAGCGGAGGCGGCAATACGCAGTATTTT. Protein sequence: CASSPRSGGGNTQYF. The chain is built from TRBV18 and TRBJ2-3; TRBD2 might be the D (5 bases). V shed 2 bases and J shed 7 bases, with 16 bases lying between them. CDR1 is KGHSH, CDR2 LQKENI, per germline. The CDR3 is 15 residues long. Variable domain in full (rest from reference TRBV18 and TRBJ2-3): NAGVMQNPRHLVRRRGQEARLRCSPMKGHSHVYWYRQLPEEGLKFMVYLQKENIIDESGMPKERFSAEFPKEGPSILRIQQVVRGDSAAYFCASSPRSGGGNTQYFGPGTRLTVL.

V gene TRBV9 combines with J gene TRBJ2-7; either TRBD1 or TRBD2 may fit D (5 bases each). The CDR3 covers 16 residues. Per the germline V gene, CDR1 is SGDLS and CDR2 is YYNGEE. V shed 9 bases and J shed 3 bases, with 25 bases lying between them. CDR3 sequence reads: CATQLMGVSFYYEQYF. DNA for the CDR3: TGTGCCACACAGTTGATGGGGGTGAGCTTCTACTACGAGCAGTACTTC.

J is TRBJ1-3 and V is TRBV6-6; 8 bases align to TRBD1. Germline V gene data show CDR1 as MNHNY and CDR2 as SVGAGI (reference sequence). This CDR3 has 15 residues. In DNA form, the CDR3 reads TGTGCAACAGCAGTTTCAGGGGGCACTGGAAACACCATATATTTT. It translates to CATAVSGGTGNTIYF.